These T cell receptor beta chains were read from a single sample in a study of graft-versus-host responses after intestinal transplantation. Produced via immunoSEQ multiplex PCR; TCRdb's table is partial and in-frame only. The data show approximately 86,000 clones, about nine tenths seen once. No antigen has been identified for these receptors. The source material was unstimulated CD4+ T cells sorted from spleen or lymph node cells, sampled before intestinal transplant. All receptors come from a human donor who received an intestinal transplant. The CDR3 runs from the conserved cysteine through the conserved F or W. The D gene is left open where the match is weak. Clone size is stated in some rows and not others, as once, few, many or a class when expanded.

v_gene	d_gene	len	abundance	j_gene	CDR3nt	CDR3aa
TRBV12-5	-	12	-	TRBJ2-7	TGTGCTAGTGGTTTGACGCGGGACGAGCAGTACTTC	CASGLTRDEQYF
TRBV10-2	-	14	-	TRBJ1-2	TGCGCCAGCAGCGCCCTCTCAGGGGCCGGGGGCTACACCTTC	CASSALSGAGGYTF
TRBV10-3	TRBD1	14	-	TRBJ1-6	TGTGCCAGCGACGGACAGGGCAATAATTCACCCCTCCACTTT	CASDGQGNNSPLHF
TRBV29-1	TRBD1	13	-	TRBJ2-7	TGCAGCGTTGACGGGCAGGGGGCGCGTGAGCAGTACTTC	CSVDGQGAREQYF
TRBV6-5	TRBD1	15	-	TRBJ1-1	TGTGCCAGCACCAGTTACGGACAGGGGAACACTGAAGCTTTCTTT	CASTSYGQGNTEAFF
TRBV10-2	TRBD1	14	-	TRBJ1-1	TGCGCCAGCAGACGACAGGGGGATAGCACTGAAGCTTTCTTT	CASRRQGDSTEAFF
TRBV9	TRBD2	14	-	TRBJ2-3	TGTGCCAGCAAGCGGGGGGGCGGGACAGATACGCAGTATTTT	CASKRGGGTDTQYF
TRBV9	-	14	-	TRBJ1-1	TGTGCCAGCAGCGTAGGTAGGGGTGTGGGTGAAGCTTTCTTT	CASSVGRGVGEAFF
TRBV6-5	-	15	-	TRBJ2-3	TGTGCCAGCGGGGGGAGGGACATTCACAGGGATACGCAGTATTTT	CASGGRDIHRDTQYF
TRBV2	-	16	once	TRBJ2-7	TGTGCCAGCAGTGCCGACAGGTCTACCTACCCTCGCGAGCAGTACTTC	CASSADRSTYPREQYF
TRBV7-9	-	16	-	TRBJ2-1	TGTGCCAGCGGAGGGGACTCCAGATACGATTACAGTGAGCAGTTCTTC	CASGGDSRYDYSEQFF
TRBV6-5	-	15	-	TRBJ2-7	TGTGCCAGCAGTCACGATCCGGGGAGCTCCTACGAGCAGTACTTC	CASSHDPGSSYEQYF
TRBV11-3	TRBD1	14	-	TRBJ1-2	TGTGCCAGCAGCTTGGGACAGGAAGGGTTTGGCTACACCTTC	CASSLGQEGFGYTF
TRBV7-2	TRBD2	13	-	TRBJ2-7	TGTGCCAGCAGCTCGACTAGCGCCTACGAGCAGTACTTC	CASSSTSAYEQYF
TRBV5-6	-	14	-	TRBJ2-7	TGTGCCAGCAGCTCCTCCTATGATTACTACGAGCAGTACTTC	CASSSSYDYYEQYF
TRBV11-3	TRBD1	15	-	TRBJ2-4	TGTGCCAGCAGCTCCAGACCGGGACAGGAAAACATTCAGTACTTC	CASSSRPGQENIQYF
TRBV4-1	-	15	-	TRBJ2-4	TGCGCCAGCAGCCAACAGGGGGGAGCCAAAAACATTCAGTACTTC	CASSQQGGAKNIQYF
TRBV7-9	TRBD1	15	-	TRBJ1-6	TGTGCCAGCAGCCTTGGGACAGTATATAATTCACCCCTCCACTTT	CASSLGTVYNSPLHF
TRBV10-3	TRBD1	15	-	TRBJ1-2	TGTGCCATCAGTGGGACAGGGGGCTTTGCCTATGGCTACACCTTC	CAISGTGGFAYGYTF
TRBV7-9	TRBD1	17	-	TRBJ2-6	TGTGCCAGCATCACATGGACAGGGGAAAGTGGGGCCAACGTCCTGACTTTC	CASITWTGESGANVLTF
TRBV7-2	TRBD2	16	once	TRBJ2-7	TGTGCCAGCAGCATTACCGGGACTAGCGGGTCCTACGAGCAGTACTTC	CASSITGTSGSYEQYF
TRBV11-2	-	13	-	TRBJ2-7	TGTGCCAGCAGCTTATCAACAGGGTTCGAGCAGTACTTC	CASSLSTGFEQYF
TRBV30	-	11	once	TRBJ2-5	TGTGCCTGGTTGAGAGGAGAGACCCAGTACTTC	CAWLRGETQYF
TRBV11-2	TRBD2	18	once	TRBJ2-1	TGTGCCAGCAGCTTCCAGGGCCTAGCGGGGAGTTCCTACAATGAGCAGTTCTTC	CASSFQGLAGSSYNEQFF
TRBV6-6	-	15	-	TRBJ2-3	TGTGCCAGCAGTTACGGGCGGGCTAGCACAGATACGCAGTATTTT	CASSYGRASTDTQYF
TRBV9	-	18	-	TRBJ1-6	TGTGCCAGCAGCCTAGGGATATCGACAGGCCCCCTGGGGTCACCCCTCCACTTT	CASSLGISTGPLGSPLHF
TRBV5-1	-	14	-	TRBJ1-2	TGCGCCAGCAGCATCGGGGGAACTTCGAGAGGCTACACCTTC	CASSIGGTSRGYTF
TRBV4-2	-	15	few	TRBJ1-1	TGTGCCAGCAGCAAAGGAATCGGACAGAACACTGAAGCTTTCTTT	CASSKGIGQNTEAFF
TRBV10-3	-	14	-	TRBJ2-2	TGTGCCATCAGTGTAGTAGGGACAACCGGGGAGCTGTTTTTT	CAISVVGTTGELFF
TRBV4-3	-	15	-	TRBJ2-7	TGCGCCAGCAGTCAGGCCCGAGTCCCTTTCTTCGAGCAGTACTTC	CASSQARVPFFEQYF
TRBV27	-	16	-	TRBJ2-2	TGTGCCAGCAGTTCCTTCGGCAGGGGGGATGTGGGGGAGCTGTTTTTT	CASSSFGRGDVGELFF
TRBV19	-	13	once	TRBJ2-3	TGTGCCAGCAAACAGGGTTCGGGAGATACGCAGTATTTT	CASKQGSGDTQYF
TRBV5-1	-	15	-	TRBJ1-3	TGCGCCAGCAGCCCACAGGGCCCCCCTGGAAACACCATATATTTT	CASSPQGPPGNTIYF
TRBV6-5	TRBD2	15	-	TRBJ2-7	TGTGCCAGCAGTTCCCTTAGCGGGGGGTTCTACGAGCAGTACTTC	CASSSLSGGFYEQYF
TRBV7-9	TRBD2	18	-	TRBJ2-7	TGTGCCAGCAGCTCATGGACTAGCGGTCCCCGAGGGGGTTACGAGCAGTACTTC	CASSSWTSGPRGGYEQYF
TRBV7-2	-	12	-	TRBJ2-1	TGTGCCAGTGAAACTAGAGGCAATGAGCAGTTCTTC	CASETRGNEQFF
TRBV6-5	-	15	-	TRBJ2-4	TGTGCCAGCAGGTACAACAGGGCAGGGAGAAACATTCAGTACTTC	CASRYNRAGRNIQYF
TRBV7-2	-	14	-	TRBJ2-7	TGTGCCAGCAGCCCGCGGGGACTCTCCTACGAGCAGTACTTC	CASSPRGLSYEQYF
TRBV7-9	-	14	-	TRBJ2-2	TGTGCCAGCAGCGTTTTTATGAACACCGGGGAGCTGTTTTTT	CASSVFMNTGELFF
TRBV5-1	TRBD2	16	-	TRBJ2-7	TGCGCCAGCAGCTTGTCTCCTAGCGGGGGGTCCTACGAGCAGTACTTC	CASSLSPSGGSYEQYF
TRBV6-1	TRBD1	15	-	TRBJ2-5	TGTGCCAGCAACCCGGGACAGGCCCCCCAAGAGACCCAGTACTTC	CASNPGQAPQETQYF
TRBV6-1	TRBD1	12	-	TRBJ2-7	TGTGCCAGCGGGACAGGGGGCTTCGAGCAGTACTTC	CASGTGGFEQYF
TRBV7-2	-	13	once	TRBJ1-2	TGTGCCAGCAGCCCGGGAGGGCGGAGTGGCTACACCTTC	CASSPGGRSGYTF
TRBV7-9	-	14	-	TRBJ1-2	TGTGCCAGCAGCTTGGGGGGAGTTAACTATGGCTACACCTTC	CASSLGGVNYGYTF
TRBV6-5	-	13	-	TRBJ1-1	TGTGCCAGCAGTCATGGGCACAACACTGAAGCTTTCTTT	CASSHGHNTEAFF
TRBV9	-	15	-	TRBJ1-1	TGTGCCAGCAGCGGTATTTTACCCACTAACACTGAAGCTTTCTTT	CASSGILPTNTEAFF
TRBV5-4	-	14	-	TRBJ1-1	TGTGCCAGCAGCGAGGGACTTCAGAACACTGAAGCTTTCTTT	CASSEGLQNTEAFF
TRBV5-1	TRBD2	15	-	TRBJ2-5	TGCGCCAGCAGCGGAGGGACTAGCGGCCAAGAGACCCAGTACTTC	CASSGGTSGQETQYF
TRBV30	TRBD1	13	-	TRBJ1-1	TGTGCCTGGAGTTACAGGGGGCGGACTGAAGCTTTCTTT	CAWSYRGRTEAFF
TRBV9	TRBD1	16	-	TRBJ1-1	TGTGCCAGCAGCGTTGACAGGGGGGGGAGGAACACTGAAGCTTTCTTT	CASSVDRGGRNTEAFF